These T cell receptor beta chains were read from a single sample in a study of blood T cell repertoires in COVID-19. TCRdb's table, derived via immunoSEQ multiplex PCR, lists solely in-frame clones and lacks some. The repertoire consists of about 40,000 clones, with 75% to 90% occurring once and the leading ten covering 9%. The source material was peripheral blood. All receptors come from a woman between 70 and 85 years old with acute or convalescent COVID-19. Both conserved end residues are part of each CDR3. The D gene is left open where the match is weak. Clone size, where shown, is once, few, many, or a class for clones that have expanded.

d_gene	len	v_gene	j_gene	abundance	CDR3nt	CDR3aa
.	11	TRBV12-3/TRBV12-4	TRBJ2-1	.	TGTGCCAGCAGTCCTGGCTATGAGCAGTTCTTC	CASSPGYEQFF
.	15	TRBV3-1/TRBV3-2	TRBJ2-3	.	TGTGCCAGCAGTTATAATGCGGCTAACACAGATACGCAGTATTTT	CASSYNAANTDTQYF
TRBD2	18	TRBV7-2	TRBJ2-5	.	TGTGCCAGCAGCTATCCCGGGACTAGCGGGCCACAAGAAGAGACCCAGTACTTC	CASSYPGTSGPQEETQYF
TRBD1	13	TRBV10-3	TRBJ1-1	.	TGTGCCATCAACGGACAGGGGAACACTGAAGCTTTCTTT	CAINGQGNTEAFF
TRBD2	15	TRBV4-3	TRBJ2-3	.	TGCGCCAGCAGCCAAGCGACTAGCGGGGGGAATACGCAGTATTTT	CASSQATSGGNTQYF
.	13	TRBV12-3/TRBV12-4	TRBJ1-1	.	TGTGCCAGCAGTTTTCAGGTGAACACTGAAGCTTTCTTT	CASSFQVNTEAFF
TRBD1	14	TRBV19	TRBJ1-3	.	TGTGCCAGTAGGATGACAGGGGTAGGAAACACCATATATTTT	CASRMTGVGNTIYF
.	12	TRBV10-3	TRBJ1-1	.	TGTGCCATCAATAAAGGGGGAACTGAAGCTTTCTTT	CAINKGGTEAFF
.	14	TRBV2	TRBJ2-2	.	TGTGCCAGCGACGGAGGGGTTAACACCGGGGAGCTGTTTTTT	CASDGGVNTGELFF
TRBD1	14	TRBV2	TRBJ1-4	once	TGTGCCAGCAATCAGGACAGGGGTGGGGAAAAACTGTTTTTT	CASNQDRGGEKLFF
TRBD1	12	TRBV27	TRBJ1-4	once	TGTGCCAGCAGAAGTGGGACAGGGGAACTGTTTTTT	CASRSGTGELFF
.	13	TRBV3-1/TRBV3-2	TRBJ1-1	few	TGTGCCAGCAGCCAGGTTCAGGGCACTGAAGCTTTCTTT	CASSQVQGTEAFF
TRBD2	16	TRBV27	TRBJ2-1	.	TGTGCCAGCAGTTCCATAGCGGGGGGGCCACTCAATGAGCAGTTCTTC	CASSSIAGGPLNEQFF
.	14	TRBV9	TRBJ2-6	.	TGTGCCAGCAGCGTAGGGGGAGAGGCCAACGTCCTGACTTTC	CASSVGGEANVLTF
.	14	TRBV7-2	TRBJ1-5	.	TGTGCCAGCAGCACGGGACTTGTCAATCAGCCCCAGCATTTT	CASSTGLVNQPQHF
.	14	TRBV11-3	TRBJ2-1	.	TGTGCCAGCGGGGGGTGGGAGCGGTACAATGAGCAGTTCTTC	CASGGWERYNEQFF
.	14	TRBV9	TRBJ2-5	.	TGTGCCAGCAGCGTAGGAGGGTCAGAAGGGACCCAGTACTTC	CASSVGGSEGTQYF
.	13	TRBV12-3/TRBV12-4	TRBJ2-2	once	TGTGCCAGCAGAAGCGGGTACACCGGGGAGCTGTTTTTT	CASRSGYTGELFF
.	15	TRBV11-2	TRBJ1-4	.	TGTGCCAGCAGCTTAGGTTACAGGGCTAATGAAAAACTGTTTTTT	CASSLGYRANEKLFF
.	15	TRBV28	TRBJ1-5	once	TGTGCCAGCAGTTTTAGAGTTCAGGGAAGTCAGCCCCAGCATTTT	CASSFRVQGSQPQHF
TRBD1	14	TRBV6-5	TRBJ1-6	.	TGTGCCAGCAGTTCTGACAGGGGGGATTCACCCCTCCACTTT	CASSSDRGDSPLHF
TRBD2	13	TRBV5-1	TRBJ2-5	.	TGCGCCAGCAGCCAAGCGGGAGAAGAGACCCAGTACTTC	CASSQAGEETQYF
.	17	TRBV6-2/TRBV6-3	TRBJ2-1	.	TGTGCCAGCAGCGAGACCCCATGGTCGGGAGCGGTCGATGAGCAGTTCTTC	CASSETPWSGAVDEQFF
.	15	TRBV7-9	TRBJ2-4	.	TGTGCCAGCAGCGAAAGACAGAACTCTCAAAACATTCAGTACTTC	CASSERQNSQNIQYF
.	13	TRBV4-3	TRBJ1-2	.	TGCGCCAGCAGCTCGACAGCCCAGGGTGGCTACACCTTC	CASSSTAQGGYTF
TRBD1	14	TRBV11-2	TRBJ1-1	.	TGTGCCAGCAGCTCGACAGGGGGGGGCACTGAAGCTTTCTTT	CASSSTGGGTEAFF
.	15	TRBV6-2/TRBV6-3	TRBJ2-2	.	TGTGCCAGCAGTTACGTACACCGTTACACCGGGGAGCTGTTTTTT	CASSYVHRYTGELFF
.	12	TRBV29-1	TRBJ1-1	few	TGCAGCGCAGGACAGACGAACACTGAAGCTTTCTTT	CSAGQTNTEAFF
.	12	TRBV12-3/TRBV12-4	TRBJ2-2	.	TGTGCCAGCCCCAAGCCTTTCGGGGAGCTGTTTTTT	CASPKPFGELFF
TRBD2	16	TRBV18	TRBJ2-2	.	TGTGCCAGCTCACGTGCTAGCGGAACGAACACCGGGGAGCTGTTTTTT	CASSRASGTNTGELFF
.	13	TRBV29-1	TRBJ2-5	.	TGCAGCGTTGCCACTAGATACCAAGAGACCCAGTACTTC	CSVATRYQETQYF
TRBD1	13	TRBV12-3/TRBV12-4	TRBJ2-6	.	TGTGCCAGCAGTCTTACAGGGGACAACGTCCTGACTTTC	CASSLTGDNVLTF
.	15	TRBV29-1	TRBJ1-5	.	TGCAGCGTTGAAGTTGTCAGTTATAGCAATCAGCCCCAGCATTTT	CSVEVVSYSNQPQHF
TRBD2	15	TRBV9	TRBJ2-1	.	TGTGCCAGCAGCTATACTAGCGGGAGGGGCAATGAGCAGTTCTTC	CASSYTSGRGNEQFF
TRBD1	14	TRBV5-1	TRBJ2-2	.	TGCGCCAGCGGAGGGACAGGCTTCACCGGGGAGCTGTTTTTT	CASGGTGFTGELFF
TRBD2	16	TRBV4-3	TRBJ2-3	.	TGCGCCAGCAGCCCGGGTGGGTTAGCGGGGCCGGAAACGCAGTATTTT	CASSPGGLAGPETQYF
.	16	TRBV7-7	TRBJ2-1	.	TGTGCCAGCAGCCCCAGTATGGCTAGCTCCTACAATGAGCAGTTCTTC	CASSPSMASSYNEQFF
TRBD1	16	TRBV28	TRBJ2-1	.	TGTGCCAGCAGTTCATTCCACAGGGGCTCCTACAATGAGCAGTTCTTC	CASSSFHRGSYNEQFF
.	14	TRBV30	TRBJ1-5	.	TGTGCCTGGAGTGTCTTGGCCAGTAATCAGCCCCAGCATTTT	CAWSVLASNQPQHF
.	14	TRBV28	TRBJ1-5	once	TGTGCCAGCAGTTTACCACCACAAAATCAGCCCCAGCATTTT	CASSLPPQNQPQHF
TRBD2	15	TRBV11-2	TRBJ2-1	once	TGTGCCAGTCTACCGCTAGCGGCAAGCTACAATGAGCAGTTCTTC	CASLPLAASYNEQFF
TRBD1	13	TRBV3-1/TRBV3-2	TRBJ2-5	.	TGTGCCAGCAGCCCGGGACAGCGAGAGACCCAGTACTTC	CASSPGQRETQYF
TRBD1	15	TRBV9	TRBJ1-5	.	TGTGCCAGCAGCGTAGGACAGGGGGTAGATCAGCCCCAGCATTTT	CASSVGQGVDQPQHF
TRBD1	16	TRBV3-1/TRBV3-2	TRBJ1-2	.	TGTGCCAGCAGCCAAGATCTTACAGGGGGCGCGGAGGGCTACACCTTC	CASSQDLTGGAEGYTF
TRBD1	13	TRBV29-1	TRBJ2-2	.	TGCAGCGTTGAAGATCAGGGACAGAAGGAGCTGTTTTTT	CSVEDQGQKELFF
.	13	TRBV15	TRBJ2-1	.	TGTGCCACCAGCAGAGATATACTGGACAGCCATATCTTC	CATSRDILDSHIF
TRBD1	15	TRBV4-3	TRBJ2-3	.	TGCGCCAGCAGCCAAGATCAGGGACAGGGACATACGCAGTATTTT	CASSQDQGQGHTQYF
TRBD2	15	TRBV6-5	TRBJ2-1	.	TGTGCCAGCAGTCCTCGAGCGGGAGTCCGGTATGAGCAGTTCTTC	CASSPRAGVRYEQFF
.	12	TRBV6-2/TRBV6-3	TRBJ1-2	.	TGTGCCAGCAGTTATCGCCAGTATGGCTACACCTTC	CASSYRQYGYTF
.	13	TRBV9	TRBJ2-2	.	TGTGCCAGCAGGGAGATGAACACCGGGGAGCTGTTTTTT	CASREMNTGELFF
.	13	TRBV7-7	TRBJ2-1	once	TGTGCTAGCAGCCCCTACACCGAGGATGAGCAGTTCTTC	CASSPYTEDEQFF